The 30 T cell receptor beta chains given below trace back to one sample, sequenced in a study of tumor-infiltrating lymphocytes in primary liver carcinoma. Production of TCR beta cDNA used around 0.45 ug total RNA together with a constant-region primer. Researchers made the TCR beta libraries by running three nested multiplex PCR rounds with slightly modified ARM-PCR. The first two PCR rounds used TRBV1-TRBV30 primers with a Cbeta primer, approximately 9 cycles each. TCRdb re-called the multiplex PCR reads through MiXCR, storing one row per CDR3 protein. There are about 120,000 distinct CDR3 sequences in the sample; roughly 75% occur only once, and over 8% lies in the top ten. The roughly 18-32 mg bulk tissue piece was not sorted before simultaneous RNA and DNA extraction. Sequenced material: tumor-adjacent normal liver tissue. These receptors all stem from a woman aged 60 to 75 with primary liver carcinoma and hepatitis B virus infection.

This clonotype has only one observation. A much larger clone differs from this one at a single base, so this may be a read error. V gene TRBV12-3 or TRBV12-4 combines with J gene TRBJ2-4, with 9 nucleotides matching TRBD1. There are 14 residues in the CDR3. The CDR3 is CTSTQTGGKNIQYF. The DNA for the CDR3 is TGTACCAGCACCCAGACAGGGGGCAAAAACATTCAGTACTTC.

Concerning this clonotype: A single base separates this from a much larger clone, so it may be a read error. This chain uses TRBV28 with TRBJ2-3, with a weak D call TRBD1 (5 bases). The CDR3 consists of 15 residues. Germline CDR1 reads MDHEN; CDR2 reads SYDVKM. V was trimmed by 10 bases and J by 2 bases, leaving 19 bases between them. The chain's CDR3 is CANGFRETHTDTQYF. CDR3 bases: TGTGCCAACGGCTTCAGGGAAACCCACACAGATACGCAGTATTTT.

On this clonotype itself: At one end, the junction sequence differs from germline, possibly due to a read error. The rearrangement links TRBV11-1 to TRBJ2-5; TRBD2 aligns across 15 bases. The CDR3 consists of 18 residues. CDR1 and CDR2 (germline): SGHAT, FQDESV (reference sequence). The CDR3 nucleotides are TGTGCCAGCAGCAACGGACTAGCGGGGGGGCCAGTGAAAGAGATCCAGTATTTC. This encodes CASSNGLAGGPVKEIQYF. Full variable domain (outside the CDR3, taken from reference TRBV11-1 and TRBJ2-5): EAEVAQSPRYKITEKSQAVAFWCDPISGHATLYWYRQILGQGPELLVQFQDESVVDDSQLPKDRFSAERLKGVDSTLKIQPAELGDSAMYLCASSNGLAGGPVKEIQYFGPGTRLLVL.

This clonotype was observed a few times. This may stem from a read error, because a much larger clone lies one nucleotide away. The chain's CDR3 is CASSYRNYEQYF. DNA for the CDR3: TGTGCCAGCAGTTACAGGAACTACGAGCAGTACTTC. V is TRBV6-6 and J is TRBJ2-7, with D unresolved. Germline-derived CDR1 and CDR2 are MNHNY and SVGAGI (reference sequence). Trimming pared 2 bases from V and 3 bases from J, leaving 5 bases between. The CDR3 runs 12 residues.

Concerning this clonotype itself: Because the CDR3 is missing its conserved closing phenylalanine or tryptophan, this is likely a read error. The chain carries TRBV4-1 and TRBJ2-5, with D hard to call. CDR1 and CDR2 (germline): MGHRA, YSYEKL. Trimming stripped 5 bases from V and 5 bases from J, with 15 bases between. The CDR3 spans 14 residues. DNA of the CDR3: TGCGCCAGCAGCAAGCGCGCCCAGGAGGAGACCCAGTACTAC. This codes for CASSKRAQEETQYY.

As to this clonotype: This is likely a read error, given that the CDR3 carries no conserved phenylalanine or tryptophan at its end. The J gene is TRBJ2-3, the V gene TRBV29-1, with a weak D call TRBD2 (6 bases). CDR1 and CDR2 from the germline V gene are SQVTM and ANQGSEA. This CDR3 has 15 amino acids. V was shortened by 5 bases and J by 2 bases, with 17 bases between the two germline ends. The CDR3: CSVKGGAGPTDTQYV. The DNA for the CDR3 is TGCAGCGTTAAGGGTGGGGCGGGACCCACAGATACGCAGTATGTT.

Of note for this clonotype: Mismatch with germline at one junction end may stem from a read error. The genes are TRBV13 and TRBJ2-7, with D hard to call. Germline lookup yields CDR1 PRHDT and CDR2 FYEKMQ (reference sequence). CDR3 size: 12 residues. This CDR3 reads CAISLGPYEQYF. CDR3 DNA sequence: TGTGCCATCAGCTTAGGGCCCTACGAGCAGTATTTC.

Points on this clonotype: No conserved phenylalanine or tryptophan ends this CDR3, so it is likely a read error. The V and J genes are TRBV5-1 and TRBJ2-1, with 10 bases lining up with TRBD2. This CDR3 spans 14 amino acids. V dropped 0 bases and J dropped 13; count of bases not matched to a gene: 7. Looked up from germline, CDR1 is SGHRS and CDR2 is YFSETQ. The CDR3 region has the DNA TGCGCCAGCAGCTTGGAACTAGCGGGACGTGAACAGTTCTCC. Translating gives CASSLELAGREQFS.

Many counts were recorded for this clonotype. The CDR3 spells CASSFLLDTQYF. CDR3 bases: TGTGCCAGCAGCTTCCTTCTCGATACGCAGTATTTT. The V gene is TRBV7-8, the J gene TRBJ2-3; D gene ambiguous. The CDR3 length is 12 residues. CDR1 is SGHVS, CDR2 FQNEAQ, per germline. Trimming removed 3 bases from V and 6 bases from J, with 7 bases in between.

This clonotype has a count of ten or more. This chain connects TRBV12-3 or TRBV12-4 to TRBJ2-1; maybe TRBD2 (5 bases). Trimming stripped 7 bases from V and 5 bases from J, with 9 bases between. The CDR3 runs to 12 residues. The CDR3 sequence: CASKKRNNEQFF. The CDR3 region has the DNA TGTGCCAGCAAGAAGCGGAACAATGAGCAGTTCTTC.

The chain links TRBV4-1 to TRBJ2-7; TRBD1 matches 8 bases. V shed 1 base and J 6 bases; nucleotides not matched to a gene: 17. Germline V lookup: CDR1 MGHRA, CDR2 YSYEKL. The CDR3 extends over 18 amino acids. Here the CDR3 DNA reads TGCGCCAGCAGCCAAGCGACCAGGGGGCCAGTAGGTGTACGCGAGCAGTACTTC. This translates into CASSQATRGPVGVREQYF.

CDR3 sequence reads: CASSQQGASREAFF. As DNA, the CDR3 is TGTGCCAGCTCACAGCAGGGGGCCAGTCGGGAAGCTTTCTTT. This chain links TRBV18 with TRBJ1-1, with 8 bases matching TRBD1. This CDR3 has 14 residues. Germline CDR1 KGHSH, CDR2 LQKENI. After removal of 4 bases from V and 8 bases from J, the junction contained 9 bases not matched to a gene.

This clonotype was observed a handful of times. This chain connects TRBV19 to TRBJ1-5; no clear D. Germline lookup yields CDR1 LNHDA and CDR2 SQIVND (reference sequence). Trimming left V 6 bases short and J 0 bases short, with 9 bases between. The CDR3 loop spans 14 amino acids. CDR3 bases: TGTGCCAGTAGCAAAGTGATTAGCAATCAGCCCCAGCATTTT. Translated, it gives CASSKVISNQPQHF.

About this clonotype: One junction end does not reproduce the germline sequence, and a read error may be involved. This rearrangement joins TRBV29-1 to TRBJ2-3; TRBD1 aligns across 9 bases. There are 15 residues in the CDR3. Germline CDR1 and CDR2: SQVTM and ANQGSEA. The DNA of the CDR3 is TGCAGCGCCGCAGGTACAGGGGGCGGCACAGATGCGCAGTATTTT. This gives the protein CSAAGTGGGTDAQYF.

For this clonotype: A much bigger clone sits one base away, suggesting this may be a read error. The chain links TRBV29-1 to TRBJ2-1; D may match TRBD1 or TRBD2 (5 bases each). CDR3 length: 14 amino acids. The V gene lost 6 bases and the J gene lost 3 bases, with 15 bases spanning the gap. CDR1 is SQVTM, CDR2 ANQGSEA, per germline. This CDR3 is CSVARGINYNEQFF. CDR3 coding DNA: TGCAGCGTGGCGAGGGGCATTAACTACAATGAGCAGTTCTTC.

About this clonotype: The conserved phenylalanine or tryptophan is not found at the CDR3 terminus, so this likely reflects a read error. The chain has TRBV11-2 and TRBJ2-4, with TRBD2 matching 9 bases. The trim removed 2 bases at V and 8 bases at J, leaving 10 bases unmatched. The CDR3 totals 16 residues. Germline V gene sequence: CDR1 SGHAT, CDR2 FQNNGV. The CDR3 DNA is TGTGCCAGCAGCTTACGGCGGGAGGGCCAAAACCACATTCAGTACCTC. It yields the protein CASSLRREGQNHIQYL.

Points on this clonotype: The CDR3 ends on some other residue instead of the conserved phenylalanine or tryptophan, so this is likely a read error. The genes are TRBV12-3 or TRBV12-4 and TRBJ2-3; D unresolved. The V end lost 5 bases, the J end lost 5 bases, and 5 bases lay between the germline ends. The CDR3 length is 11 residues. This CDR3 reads CASSLVDTQYS. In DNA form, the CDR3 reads TGTGCCAGCAGTCTGGTAGATACGCAGTATTCT.

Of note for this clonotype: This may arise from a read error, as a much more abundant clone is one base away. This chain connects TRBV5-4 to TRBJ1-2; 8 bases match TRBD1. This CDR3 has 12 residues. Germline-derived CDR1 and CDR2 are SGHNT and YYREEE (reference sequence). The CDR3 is CASSLVDRGYAF. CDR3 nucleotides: TGTGCCAGCAGCTTGGTCGACAGGGGCTACGCCTTC.

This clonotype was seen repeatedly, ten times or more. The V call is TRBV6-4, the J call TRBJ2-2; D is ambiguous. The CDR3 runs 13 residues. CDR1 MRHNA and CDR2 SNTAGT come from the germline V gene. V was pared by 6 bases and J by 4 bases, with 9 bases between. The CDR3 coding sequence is TGTGCCAGCAGCCCCGGTGCCACCGGGGAGCTGTTTTTT. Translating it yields CASSPGATGELFF.

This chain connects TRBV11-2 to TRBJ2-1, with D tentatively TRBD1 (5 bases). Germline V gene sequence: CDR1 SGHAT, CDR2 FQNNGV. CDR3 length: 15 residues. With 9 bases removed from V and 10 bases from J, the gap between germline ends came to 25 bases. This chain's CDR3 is CASSLTATPCNEQFF. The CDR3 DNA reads TGTGCCAGTAGTTTGACAGCGACCCCCTGCAACGAGCAGTTCTTC.

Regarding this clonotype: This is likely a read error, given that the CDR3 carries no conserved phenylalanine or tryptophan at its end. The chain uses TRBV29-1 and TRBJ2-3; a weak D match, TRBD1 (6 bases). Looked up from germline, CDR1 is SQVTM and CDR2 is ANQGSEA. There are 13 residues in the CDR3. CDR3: CSVGGGRTDTQYY. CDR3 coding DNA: TGTAGCGTTGGGGGCGGTAGAACAGATACGCAGTATTAT.

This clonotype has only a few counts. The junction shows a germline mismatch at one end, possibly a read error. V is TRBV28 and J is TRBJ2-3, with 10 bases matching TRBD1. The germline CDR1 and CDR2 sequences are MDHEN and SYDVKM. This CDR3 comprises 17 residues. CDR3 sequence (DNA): TGTGCCAGGAGTTTGTGGACAGGGGGAGGAAGCACAGATACGCAGTATTTT. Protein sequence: CARSLWTGGGSTDTQYF. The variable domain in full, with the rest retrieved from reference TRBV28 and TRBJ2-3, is DVKVTQSSRYLVKRTGEKVFLECVQDMDHENMFWYRQDPGLGLRLIYFSYDVKMKEKGDIPEGYSVSREKKERFSLILESASTNQTSMYLCARSLWTGGGSTDTQYFGPGTRLTVL.

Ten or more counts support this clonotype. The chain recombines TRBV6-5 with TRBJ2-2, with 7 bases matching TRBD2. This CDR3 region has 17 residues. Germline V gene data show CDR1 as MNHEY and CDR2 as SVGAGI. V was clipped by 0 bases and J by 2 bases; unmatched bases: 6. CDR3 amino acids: CASSYSPTSLNTGELFF. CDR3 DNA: TGTGCCAGCAGTTACTCTCCGACTAGCCTAAACACCGGGGAGCTGTTTTTT.

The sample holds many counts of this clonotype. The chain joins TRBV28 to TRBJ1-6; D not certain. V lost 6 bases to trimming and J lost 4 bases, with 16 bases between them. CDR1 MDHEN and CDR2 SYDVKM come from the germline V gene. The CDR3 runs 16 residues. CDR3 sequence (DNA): TGTGCCAGCAGCCCCAGACGGACGAAGTATAATTCACCCCTCCACTTT. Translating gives CASSPRRTKYNSPLHF.

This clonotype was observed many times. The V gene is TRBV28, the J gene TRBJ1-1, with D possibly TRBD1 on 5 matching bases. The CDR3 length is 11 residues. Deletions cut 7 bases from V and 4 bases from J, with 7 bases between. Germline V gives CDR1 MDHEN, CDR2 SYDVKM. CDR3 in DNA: TGTGCCAGCAACGGGGGCACTGAAGCTTTCTTT. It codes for CASNGGTEAFF.

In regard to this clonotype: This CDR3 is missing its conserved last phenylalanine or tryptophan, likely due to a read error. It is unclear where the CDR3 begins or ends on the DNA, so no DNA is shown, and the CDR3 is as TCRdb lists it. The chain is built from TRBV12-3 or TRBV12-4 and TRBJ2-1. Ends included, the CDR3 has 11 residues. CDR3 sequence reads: CASSLMQWRFY.

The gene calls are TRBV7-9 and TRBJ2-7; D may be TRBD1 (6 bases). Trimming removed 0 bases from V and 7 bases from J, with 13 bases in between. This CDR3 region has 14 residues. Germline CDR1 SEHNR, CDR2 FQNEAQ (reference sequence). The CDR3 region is CASSLAHRAQEQYF. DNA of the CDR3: TGTGCCAGCAGCTTAGCCCACAGGGCCCAGGAGCAGTACTTC.

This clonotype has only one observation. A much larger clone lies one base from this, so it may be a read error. CDR3 nucleotide sequence: TGTGCCATCAGGGGCATAGATACGCAGTATTTT. It translates to CAIRGIDTQYF. The chain combines TRBV10-3 with TRBJ2-3; no clear D. This CDR3 has 11 amino acids. Trimming took off 6 bases at V and 5 bases at J, with 6 bases between the two ends. CDR1 and CDR2 (germline): ENHRY, SYGVKD.

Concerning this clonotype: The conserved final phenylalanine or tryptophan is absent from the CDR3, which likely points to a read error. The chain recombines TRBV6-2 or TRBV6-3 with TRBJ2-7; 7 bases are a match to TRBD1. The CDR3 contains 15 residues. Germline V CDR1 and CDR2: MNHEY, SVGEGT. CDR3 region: CASSPVGQQLYEQYC. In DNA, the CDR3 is TGTGCTAGCAGCCCTGTGGGACAGCAGCTCTACGAGCAGTACTGC.

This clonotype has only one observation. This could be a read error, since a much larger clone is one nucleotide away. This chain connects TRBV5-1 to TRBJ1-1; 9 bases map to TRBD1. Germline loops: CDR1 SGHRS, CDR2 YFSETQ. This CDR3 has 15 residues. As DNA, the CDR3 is TGCGCCAGCAGCTTGACAGGGGGCTTGAAGACTGAAGCTTTCTTT. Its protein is CASSLTGGLKTEAFF.